A single sample gave rise to the 18 T cell receptor beta chains below, sequenced in a study of T cells in women clearing cervical HPV infection. Assay used: immunoSEQ multiplex PCR; TCRdb lists only in-frame clones, some missing. The sample has around 30,000 clones; the top ten hold 3.1%. Sequenced sample: blood buffy coat. These receptors were collected from a woman aged 18 to 75 with a cervical HPV16 infection that either progressed to CIN3+ or cleared (not recorded which).

For this clone: The read comes to an end 3 residues before the CDR3 does, leaving the germline J gene to fill in the end. This chain links TRBV10-3 with TRBJ2-3; the match to TRBD2 covers 11 bases. CDR3 length equals 15 residues. The V gene end was trimmed by 6 bases and the J gene end by 4 bases; junction bases not matched to a gene: 6. Germline V gene lookup returns CDR1 ENHRY and CDR2 SYGVKD. CDR3 residues: CAIRFSGGESDTQYF. Incomplete CDR3 DNA: TGTGCCATCAGGTTTAGCGGGGGGGAATCAGATACG.

Turning to this clone: With the read ending 3 residues before the CDR3 end, the germline J gene is used to fill in that end. The genes are TRBV2 and TRBJ2-1, with D possibly being TRBD2 (6 bases). The germline V gene encodes CDR1 SNHLY and CDR2 FYNNEI. This CDR3 comprises 17 residues. V lost 2 bases and J lost 1, with 15 bases in between. CDR3 DNA, as far as it was read: TGTGCCAGCAGTGAATTAGGTTGGCGGGAATCCTACAATGAG. Translated: CASSELGWRESYNE. The entire CDR3 reads CASSELGWRESYNEQFF.

Remarks on this clone: The read is 3 residues too short to cover the CDR3 end, so that end is filled in from the germline J gene. V is TRBV19 and J is TRBJ2-2, with TRBD2 matching over 7 bases. Germline V gene sequence: CDR1 LNHDA, CDR2 SQIVND (reference sequence). This CDR3 contains 14 residues. The sequenced part of the CDR3 DNA is TGTGCCAGTAGTATCCGGGGGGTCGGGTCACCG. This gives the protein CASSIRGVGSP. The full CDR3 protein is CASSIRGVGSPLFF.

In regard to this clone: The read terminates 3 residues before the CDR3 end, so the remaining end is supplied by the germline J gene. The chain is built from TRBV20-1 and TRBJ2-5; a possible D gene is TRBD2 (6 bases). V lost 3 bases to trimming and J lost 2 bases, with 13 bases between them. The V gene's germline CDR1 is DFQATT and CDR2 SNEGSKA (reference sequence). This CDR3 has 14 residues. The CDR3: CSARVRGRQETQYF. The sequenced part of the CDR3 DNA is TGCAGTGCTAGGGTGCGGGGCCGGCAAGAGACC.

Points on this clone: The read finishes 3 residues shy of the CDR3 end, and the germline J gene is used to complete it. The gene calls are TRBV5-4 and TRBJ2-7; maybe TRBD2 (6 bases). Trimming removed 4 bases from V and 2 bases from J, with 16 bases in between. This CDR3 comprises 15 residues. Per germline, CDR1 SGHNT and CDR2 YYREEE (reference sequence). The part of the CDR3 DNA that was read is TGTGCCAGCAGCCTGACCGGGACGGGGGCCTACGAG. Protein product: CASSLTGTGAYE. The full CDR3 protein is CASSLTGTGAYEQYF.

As regards this clone: At one boundary the junction diverges from the germline segment, which might be a read error. The CDR3 end is not reached by the read, which stops 3 residues before it; the germline J gene fills it in. Within the sample, other DNA sequences also encode this same CDR3. The V call is TRBV2, the J call TRBJ1-3; possibly TRBD1 for D (5 bases). CDR1 SNHLY and CDR2 FYNNEI come from the germline V gene. There are 14 residues in the CDR3. Incomplete CDR3 DNA: TGTGCCAGCAGTGAACCCAGGGCTGGAAACACG. Its protein is CASSEPRAGNT. The complete CDR3 reads CASSEPRAGNTIYF.

As to this clone: The read terminates 3 residues before the CDR3 end, so the remaining end is supplied by the germline J gene. The V gene is TRBV20-1, the J gene TRBJ2-3, with 9 positions matching TRBD2. From germline, CDR1 is DFQATT and CDR2 SNEGSKA (reference sequence). CDR3 size: 14 residues. CDR3 DNA (partial): TGCAGTGCCCCAACAGGACTAGCGTACGGGACG. The encoded protein is CSAPTGLAYGT. The complete CDR3 protein is CSAPTGLAYGTQYF.

Note on this clone: The CDR3 end falls 3 residues outside the read, so it is completed with the germline J gene. V is TRBV29-1 and J is TRBJ1-2, with 7 bases identical to TRBD1. The V segment lost 3 bases and the J segment 7 bases; nucleotides outside the gene matches: 5. Germline CDR1 reads SQVTM; CDR2 reads ANQGSEA. The CDR3 sequence is 12 residues long. Partial CDR3 DNA: TGCAGCGTTGAGGACAGGAGAGGTGGC. Amino acids: CSVEDRRGG. The whole CDR3 sequence reads CSVEDRRGGYTF.

Turning to this clone: The read finishes 3 residues shy of the CDR3 end, and the germline J gene is used to complete it. V is TRBV2 and J is TRBJ2-7, with 10 positions matching TRBD1. The CDR3 spans 14 residues. Losses at the gene ends were 3 bases for V and 5 bases for J; bases not matched to a gene: 4. Germline values: CDR1 SNHLY, CDR2 FYNNEI. The sequenced CDR3 bases are TGTGCCAGCAGTGAGGACGGACAGGGGGACGAG. Translating it yields CASSEDGQGDE. The complete CDR3 reads CASSEDGQGDEQYF. Drawing the rest from reference TRBV2 and TRBJ2-7, the complete variable domain is EPEVTQTPSHQVTQMGQEVILRCVPISNHLYFYWYRQILGQKVEFLVSFYNNEISEKSEIFDDQFSVERPDGSNFTLKIRSTKLEDSAMYFCASSEDGQGDEQYFGPGTRLTVT.

Of note for this clone: The read comes to an end 3 residues before the CDR3 does, leaving the germline J gene to fill in the end. The chain carries TRBV5-3 and TRBJ1-5, with D perhaps TRBD1 (6 bases). TRBV5-3 is filed as an ORF, its function uncertain. The CDR3 is 15 amino acids. The germline V and J ends were trimmed by 4 bases and 0 bases, with 11 bases remaining between them. The CDR3 spells CARSRTAYSNQPQHF. The part of the CDR3 DNA that was read is TGTGCCAGAAGCCGGACAGCCTATAGCAATCAGCCC.

Notes on this clone: The read terminates 3 residues before the CDR3 end, so the remaining end is supplied by the germline J gene. This chain connects TRBV6-1 to TRBJ2-4, with a tentative D call TRBD1 (5 bases). The CDR3 has 15 residues. CDR1 is MNHNS, CDR2 SASEGT, per germline. Incomplete CDR3 DNA: TGTGCCAGCAGTGATAACGGCAGGGCAAACTATGGT. It yields the protein CASSDNGRANYG. The full CDR3 sequence reads CASSDNGRANYGQYF.

The sequenced part of the CDR3 DNA is TGCGCCAGCAGCACGGGCCTAAAGGGGGAAAAG. It codes for CASSTGLKGEK. The entire CDR3 protein is CASSTGLKGEKLFF. The chain has TRBV5-1 and TRBJ2-2, with D perhaps matching TRBD1 (6 bases). The read terminates 3 residues ahead of where the CDR3 ends, so the germline J gene completes it. The CDR3 extends over 14 amino acids. CDR1 is SGHRS, CDR2 YFSETQ, per germline.

On this clone: The read halts 3 residues ahead of the CDR3 end, with the missing end drawn from the germline J gene. The chain joins TRBV2 to TRBJ1-1, with 9 bases fitting TRBD1. Germline-derived CDR1 and CDR2 are SNHLY and FYNNEI. The CDR3 runs to 13 residues. The V and J ends lost 7 bases and 3 bases, in that order; junction bases with no gene match: 3. CDR3 DNA, as far as it was read: TGTGCCAGCAACGGGGACAGGGACACTGAA. Its protein is CASNGDRDTE. The entire CDR3 reads CASNGDRDTEAFF.

Notes on this clone: Coverage ceases 3 residues before the CDR3 finishes, and the germline J gene fills in the end. This chain uses TRBV20-1 with TRBJ1-3, with TRBD1 as a possible D gene (5 bases). Germline CDR1 is DFQATT and CDR2 is SNEGSKA (reference sequence). The CDR3 sequence is 13 residues long. V lost 0 bases, J lost 8 bases, and 11 bases lay in between. The sequenced part of the CDR3 DNA is TGCAGTGCTAGAGATGCTGGGGGGGACACC. Protein product: CSARDAGGDT. The CDR3, in full, reads CSARDAGGDTIYF.

Turning to this clone: The read is 3 residues too short to cover the CDR3 end, so that end is filled in from the germline J gene. The V gene is TRBV18, the J gene TRBJ2-5, with 13 bases that match TRBD2. Germline V CDR1 and CDR2: KGHSH, LQKENI. The CDR3 totals 16 residues. V gave up 0 bases and J gave up 5 bases; unmatched junction bases: 3. The covered CDR3 bases are TGTGCCAGCTCACCACCCGGGACTAGCGGGGTGGAGACC. This codes for CASSPPGTSGVET. The whole CDR3 protein is CASSPPGTSGVETQYF. Full variable domain (outside the CDR3, taken from reference TRBV18 and TRBJ2-5): NAGVMQNPRHLVRRRGQEARLRCSPMKGHSHVYWYRQLPEEGLKFMVYLQKENIIDESGMPKERFSAEFPKEGPSILRIQQVVRGDSAAYFCASSPPGTSGVETQYFGPGTRLLVL.

This chain's CDR3 is CASSVEGETQYF. CDR3 DNA (partial): TGTGCCAGCAGCGTAGAGGGTGAGACG. The rearrangement links TRBV9 to TRBJ2-3; the D is unclear. The CDR3 is cut off 3 residues early in the read; its end comes from the germline J gene. Germline values: CDR1 SGDLS, CDR2 YYNGEE. The CDR3 is made up of 12 amino acids.

On this clone: The read gets to within 3 residues of the CDR3 end, and the germline J gene fills in the rest. V usage is TRBV27 and J usage is TRBJ2-5, with 7 bases identical to TRBD2. The CDR3 contains 14 residues. Germline CDR1 reads MNHEY; CDR2 reads SMNVEV (reference sequence). Trimming took 2 bases from V and 5 from J; bases not matched to a gene: 5. The CDR3 sequence is CASSLRLAGETQYF. The CDR3 bases that were read are TGTGCCAGCAGTTTAAGACTAGCTGGGGAGACC.

For this clone: Sequencing ends 3 residues short of the CDR3 end; the germline J gene provides the rest. This chain joins TRBV9 and TRBJ1-2, with D unresolved. The CDR3 consists of 14 residues. CDR1 is SGDLS and CDR2 is YYNGEE in the germline V gene. CDR3 region: CASSVRLTLESYTF. Partial CDR3 DNA: TGTGCCAGCAGCGTAAGGCTCACGCTCGAGAGC. The full variable domain, rest sourced from reference TRBV9 and TRBJ1-2, is DSGVTQTPKHLITATGQRVTLRCSPRSGDLSVYWYQQSLDQGLQFLIQYYNGEERAKGNILERFSAQQFPDLHSELNLSSLELGDSALYFCASSVRLTLESYTFGSGTRLTVV.